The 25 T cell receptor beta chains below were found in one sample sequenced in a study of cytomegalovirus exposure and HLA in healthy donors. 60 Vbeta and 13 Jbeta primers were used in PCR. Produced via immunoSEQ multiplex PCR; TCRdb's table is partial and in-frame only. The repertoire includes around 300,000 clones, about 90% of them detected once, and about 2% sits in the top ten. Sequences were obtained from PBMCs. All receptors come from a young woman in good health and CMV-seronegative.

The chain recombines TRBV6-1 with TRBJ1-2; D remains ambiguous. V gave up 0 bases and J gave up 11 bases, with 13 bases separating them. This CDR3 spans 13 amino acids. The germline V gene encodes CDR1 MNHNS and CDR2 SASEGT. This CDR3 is CASSEALFRGYTF. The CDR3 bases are TGTGCCAGCAGTGAAGCGCTTTTCCGCGGTTACACCTTC.

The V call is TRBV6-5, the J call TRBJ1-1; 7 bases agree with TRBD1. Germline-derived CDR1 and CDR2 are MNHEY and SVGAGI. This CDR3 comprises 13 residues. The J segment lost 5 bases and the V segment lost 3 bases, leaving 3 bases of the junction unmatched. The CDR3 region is CASSYQGGTEAFF. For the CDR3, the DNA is TGTGCCAGCAGTTATCAGGGGGGAACTGAAGCTTTCTTT.

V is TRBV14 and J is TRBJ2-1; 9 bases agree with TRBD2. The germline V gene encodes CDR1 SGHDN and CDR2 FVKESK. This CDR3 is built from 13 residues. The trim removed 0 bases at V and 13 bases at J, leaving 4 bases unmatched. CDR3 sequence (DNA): TGTGCCAGCAGCCAAGATCTAGCGGGGCATCAGTTCTTC. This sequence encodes CASSQDLAGHQFF.

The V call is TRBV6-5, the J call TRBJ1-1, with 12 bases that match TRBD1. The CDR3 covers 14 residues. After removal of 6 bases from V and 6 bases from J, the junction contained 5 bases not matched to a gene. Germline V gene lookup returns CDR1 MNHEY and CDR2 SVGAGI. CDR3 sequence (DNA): TGTGCCAGCAGCTCGGGACAGGGGGCCGCTGAAGCTTTCTTT. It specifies CASSSGQGAAEAFF.

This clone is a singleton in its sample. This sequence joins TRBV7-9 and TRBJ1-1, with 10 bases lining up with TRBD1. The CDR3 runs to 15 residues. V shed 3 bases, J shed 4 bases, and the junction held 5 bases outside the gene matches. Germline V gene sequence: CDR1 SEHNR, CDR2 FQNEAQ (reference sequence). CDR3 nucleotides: TGTGCCAGCAGCTTGCGACAGGGGGCGGGCACTGAAGCTTTCTTT. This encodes CASSLRQGAGTEAFF.

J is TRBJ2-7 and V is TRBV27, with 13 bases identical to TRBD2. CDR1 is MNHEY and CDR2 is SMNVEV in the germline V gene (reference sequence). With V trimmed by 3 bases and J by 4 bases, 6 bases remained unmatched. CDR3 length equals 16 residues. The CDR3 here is CASSFWTSGSLYEQYF. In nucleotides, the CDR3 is TGTGCCAGCAGTTTCTGGACTAGCGGGAGCCTATACGAGCAGTACTTC.

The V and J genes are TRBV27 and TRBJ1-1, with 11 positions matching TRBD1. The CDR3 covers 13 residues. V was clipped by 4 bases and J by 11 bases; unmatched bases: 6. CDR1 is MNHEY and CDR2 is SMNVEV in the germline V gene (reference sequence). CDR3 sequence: CASSSRGTGGAFF. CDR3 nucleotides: TGTGCCAGCAGTTCGCGAGGGACAGGGGGGGCTTTCTTT.

CDR3 region: CASSPRGGAVPYEQYF. The CDR3 DNA follows: TGTGCCAGTAGCCCTCGGGGCGGGGCGGTACCCTACGAGCAGTACTTC. This chain links TRBV19 with TRBJ2-7; possible D gene TRBD2, 6 bases. The germline CDR1 and CDR2 sequences are LNHDA and SQIVND (reference sequence). V dropped 6 bases and J dropped 2 bases, with 20 bases sitting between them. The CDR3 sequence is 16 residues long.

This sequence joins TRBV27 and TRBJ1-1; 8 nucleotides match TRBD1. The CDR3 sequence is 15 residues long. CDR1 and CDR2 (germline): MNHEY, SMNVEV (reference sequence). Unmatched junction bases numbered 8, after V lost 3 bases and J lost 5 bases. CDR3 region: CASSLGTGGGTEAFF. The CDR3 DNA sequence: TGTGCCAGCAGTTTGGGGACAGGTGGAGGAACTGAAGCTTTCTTT.

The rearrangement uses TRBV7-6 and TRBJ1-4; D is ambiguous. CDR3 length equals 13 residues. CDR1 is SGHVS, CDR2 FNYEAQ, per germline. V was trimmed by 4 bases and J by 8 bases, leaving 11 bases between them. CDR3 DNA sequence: TGTGCCAGCAGCTACTTGACGGGAGAAAAACTGTTTTTT. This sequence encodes CASSYLTGEKLFF.

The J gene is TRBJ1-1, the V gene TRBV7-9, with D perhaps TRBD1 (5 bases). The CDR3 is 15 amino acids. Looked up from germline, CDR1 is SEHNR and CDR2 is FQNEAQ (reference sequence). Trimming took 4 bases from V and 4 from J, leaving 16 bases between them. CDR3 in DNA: TGTGCCAGCAGCTCCCCCGACTTGGGGGGCACTGAAGCTTTCTTT. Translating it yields CASSSPDLGGTEAFF.

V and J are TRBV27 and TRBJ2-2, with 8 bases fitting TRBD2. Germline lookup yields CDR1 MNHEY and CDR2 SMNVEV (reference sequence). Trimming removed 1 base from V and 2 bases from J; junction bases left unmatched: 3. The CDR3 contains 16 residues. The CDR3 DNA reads TGTGCCAGCAGTTTATGGCGGGGGGCCAACACCGGGGAGCTGTTTTTT. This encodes CASSLWRGANTGELFF.

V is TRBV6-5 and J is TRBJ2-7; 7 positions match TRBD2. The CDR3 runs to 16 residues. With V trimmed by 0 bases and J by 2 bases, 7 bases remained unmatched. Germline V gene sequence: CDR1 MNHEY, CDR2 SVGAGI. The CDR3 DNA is TGTGCCAGCAGTTACTCGAACGGCGGGACTACCTACGAGCAGTACTTC. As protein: CASSYSNGGTTYEQYF.

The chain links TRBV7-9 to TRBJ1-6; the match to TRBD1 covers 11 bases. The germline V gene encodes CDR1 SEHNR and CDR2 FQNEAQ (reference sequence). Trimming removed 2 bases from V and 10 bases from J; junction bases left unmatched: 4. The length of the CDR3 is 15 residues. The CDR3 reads CASSLPGTGGSPLHF. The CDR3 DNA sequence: TGTGCCAGCAGCTTACCCGGGACAGGGGGATCACCCCTCCACTTT.

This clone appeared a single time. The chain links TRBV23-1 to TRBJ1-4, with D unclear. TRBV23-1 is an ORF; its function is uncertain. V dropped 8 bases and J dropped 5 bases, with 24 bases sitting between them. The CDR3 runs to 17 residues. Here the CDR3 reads CASPRELGGLLNEKLFF. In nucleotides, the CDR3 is TGCGCCAGCCCTCGCGAGCTGGGCGGACTCTTAAATGAAAAACTGTTTTTT.

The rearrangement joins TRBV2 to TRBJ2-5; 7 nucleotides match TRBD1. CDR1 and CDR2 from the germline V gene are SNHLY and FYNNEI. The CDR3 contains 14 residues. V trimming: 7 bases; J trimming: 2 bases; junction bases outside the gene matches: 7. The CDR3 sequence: CASTLMGQQETQYF. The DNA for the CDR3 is TGTGCCAGCACCTTGATGGGACAGCAAGAGACCCAGTACTTC.

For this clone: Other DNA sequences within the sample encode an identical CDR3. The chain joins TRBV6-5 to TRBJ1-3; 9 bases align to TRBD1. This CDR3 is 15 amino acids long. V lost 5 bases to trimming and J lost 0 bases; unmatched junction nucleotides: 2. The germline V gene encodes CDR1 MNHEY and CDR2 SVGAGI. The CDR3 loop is CASSPTGGSGNTIYF. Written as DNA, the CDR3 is TGTGCCAGCAGTCCGACAGGGGGCTCTGGAAACACCATATATTTT.

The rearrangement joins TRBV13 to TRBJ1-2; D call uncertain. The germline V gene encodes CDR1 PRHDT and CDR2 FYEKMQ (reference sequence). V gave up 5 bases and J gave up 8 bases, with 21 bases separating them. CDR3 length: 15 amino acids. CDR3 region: CASSDPLWSTGGYTF. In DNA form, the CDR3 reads TGTGCCAGCAGCGATCCTCTCTGGTCGACGGGAGGCTACACCTTC.

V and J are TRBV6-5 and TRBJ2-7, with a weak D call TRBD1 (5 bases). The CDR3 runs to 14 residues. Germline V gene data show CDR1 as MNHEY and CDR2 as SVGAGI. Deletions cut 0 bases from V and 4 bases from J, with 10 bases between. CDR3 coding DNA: TGTGCCAGCAGTTACTCATCAGGGTTGTACGAGCAGTACTTC. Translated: CASSYSSGLYEQYF.

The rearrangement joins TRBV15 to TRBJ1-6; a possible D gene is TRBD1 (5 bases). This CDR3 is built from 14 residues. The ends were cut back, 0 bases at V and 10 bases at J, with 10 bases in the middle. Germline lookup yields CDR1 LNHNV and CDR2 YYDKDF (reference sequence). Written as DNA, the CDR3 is TGTGCCACCAGCAGAGATGGGGGGAACTCACCCCTCCACTTT. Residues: CATSRDGGNSPLHF.

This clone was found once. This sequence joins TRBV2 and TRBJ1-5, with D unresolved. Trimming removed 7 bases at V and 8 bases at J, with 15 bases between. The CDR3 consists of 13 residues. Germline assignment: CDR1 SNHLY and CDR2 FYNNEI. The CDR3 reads CASMLMEREPQHF. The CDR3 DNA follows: TGTGCCAGCATGTTGATGGAGAGGGAGCCCCAGCATTTT.

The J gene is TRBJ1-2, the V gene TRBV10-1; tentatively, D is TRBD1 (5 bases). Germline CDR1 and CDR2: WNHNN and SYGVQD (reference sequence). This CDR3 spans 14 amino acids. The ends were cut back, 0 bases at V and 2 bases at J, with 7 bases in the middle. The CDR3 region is CASSESGVNYGYTF. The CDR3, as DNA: TGCGCCAGCAGTGAGTCAGGGGTAAACTATGGCTACACCTTC.

CDR3 sequence: CASSLRGDSTDTQYF. The CDR3, as DNA: TGTGCCAGCAGCTTACGGGGGGATTCGACAGATACGCAGTATTTT. The chain has TRBV27 and TRBJ2-3; TRBD2 aligns across 7 bases. CDR3 length equals 15 residues. The trim removed 6 bases at V and 3 bases at J, leaving 9 bases unmatched. The germline V gene has CDR1 MNHEY and CDR2 SMNVEV (reference sequence).

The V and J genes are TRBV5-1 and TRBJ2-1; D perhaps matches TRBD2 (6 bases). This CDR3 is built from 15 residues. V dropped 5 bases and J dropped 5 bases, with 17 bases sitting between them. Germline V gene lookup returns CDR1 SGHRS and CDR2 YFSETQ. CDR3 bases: TGCGCCAGCAGGGAGGGGCTAGCGTCCAACAATGAGCAGTTCTTC. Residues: CASREGLASNNEQFF. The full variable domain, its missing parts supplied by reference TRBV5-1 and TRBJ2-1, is KAGVTQTPRYLIKTRGQQVTLSCSPISGHRSVSWYQQTPGQGLQFLFEYFSETQRNKGNFPGRFSGRQFSNSRSEMNVSTLELGDSALYLCASREGLASNNEQFFGPGTRLTVL.

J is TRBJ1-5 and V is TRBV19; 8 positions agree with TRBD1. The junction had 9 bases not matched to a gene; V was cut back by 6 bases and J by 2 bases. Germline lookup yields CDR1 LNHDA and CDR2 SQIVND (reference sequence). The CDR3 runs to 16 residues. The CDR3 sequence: CASSPDRGRGNQPQHF. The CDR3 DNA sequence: TGTGCCAGTAGCCCCGACAGGGGAAGGGGCAATCAGCCCCAGCATTTT.